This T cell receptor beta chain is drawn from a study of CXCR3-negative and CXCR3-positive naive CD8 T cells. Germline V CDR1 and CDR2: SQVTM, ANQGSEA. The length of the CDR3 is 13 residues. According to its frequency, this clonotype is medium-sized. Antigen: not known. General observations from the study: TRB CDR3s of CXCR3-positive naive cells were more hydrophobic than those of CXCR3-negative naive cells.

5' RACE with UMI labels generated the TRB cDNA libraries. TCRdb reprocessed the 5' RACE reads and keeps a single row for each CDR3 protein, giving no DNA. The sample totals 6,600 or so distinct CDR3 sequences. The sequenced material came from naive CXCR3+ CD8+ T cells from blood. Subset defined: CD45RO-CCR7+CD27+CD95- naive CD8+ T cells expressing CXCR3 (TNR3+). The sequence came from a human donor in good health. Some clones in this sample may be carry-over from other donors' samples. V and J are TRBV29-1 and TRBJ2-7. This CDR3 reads CSVVSKSSYEQYF.